These 5 T cell receptor beta chains originate from one sample sequenced in a study of vaccination and CD4 T cells after COVID-19. These TCRs' antigens remain unknown. Cultured CD4+ T-cell DNA underwent Oncomine TCR Beta short-read sequencing. TCRdb fed the PCR reads into MiXCR, producing one record per CDR3 protein. The sample yields around 13,000 distinct CDR3 sequences, roughly 46% seen once. Treatment here: roughly ten-day PBMC culture with coronavirus spike peptide pools or control peptides (ViraFEST assay). The sequencing used CD4+ T cells from blood, cultured in vitro, collected before SARS-CoV-2 vaccination. Source of these receptors: a human donor who had recovered from COVID-19.

The chain recombines TRBV19 with TRBJ2-7, with D tentatively TRBD1 or TRBD2 (5 bases each). The V gene lost 4 bases and the J gene lost 3 bases, with 13 bases spanning the gap. Germline values: CDR1 LNHDA, CDR2 SQIVND (reference sequence). This CDR3 is built from 14 residues. CDR3 sequence reads: CASSSRDRLYEQYF. CDR3 DNA: TGTGCCAGTAGTAGCCGGGACCGCCTCTACGAGCAGTACTTC.

This clonotype occurred a few times. The chain links TRBV2 to TRBJ2-5, with D unresolved. V dropped 6 bases and J dropped 1 base, with 9 bases sitting between them. Germline V gene data show CDR1 as SNHLY and CDR2 as FYNNEI. The CDR3 has 13 amino acids. The CDR3 DNA sequence: TGTGCCAGCAGCCGCGGTTTCCAAGAGACCCAGTACTTC. This translates into CASSRGFQETQYF. Drawing the rest from reference TRBV2 and TRBJ2-5, the complete variable domain is EPEVTQTPSHQVTQMGQEVILRCVPISNHLYFYWYRQILGQKVEFLVSFYNNEISEKSEIFDDQFSVERPDGSNFTLKIRSTKLEDSAMYFCASSRGFQETQYFGPGTRLLVL.

The genes are TRBV6-1 and TRBJ2-2, with 8 bases fitting TRBD2. Germline values: CDR1 MNHNS, CDR2 SASEGT. This CDR3 is built from 17 residues. J was trimmed by 0 bases and V by 7 bases; bases with no gene match: 10. The CDR3 coding sequence is TGTGCCAGCAACAGAGGACTAGCTTCTCCGAACACCGGGGAGCTGTTTTTT. The encoded protein is CASNRGLASPNTGELFF.

The rearrangement uses TRBV28 and TRBJ2-3, with 7 bases fitting TRBD2. The CDR3 has 15 amino acids. Germline lookup yields CDR1 MDHEN and CDR2 SYDVKM. J lost 4 bases, V lost 7 bases, and 11 bases had no gene match. The CDR3 DNA is TGTGCCAGCAATATGGCGGGAGTGACCCCAGATACGCAGTATTTT. Encoded protein: CASNMAGVTPDTQYF.

This CDR3 is CASSVDGSGKRSGYTF. CDR3 in DNA: TGTGCCAGCAGCGTAGACGGGTCAGGGAAGAGAAGTGGCTACACCTTC. The chain recombines TRBV9 with TRBJ1-2; TRBD1 is a possible D gene (5 bases). The V gene lost 0 bases and the J gene lost 7 bases, with 19 bases spanning the gap. The germline CDR1 and CDR2 sequences are SGDLS and YYNGEE. The CDR3 contains 16 residues.